This T cell receptor (beta chain) came from a study of T cell responses to AZD1222 COVID-19 vaccine. General observations from the study: Spike-wide coverage was observed for vaccine-associated CD4 TCRs, with dominant responses at 160-218 and 743-854.

Concerning this clone itself: Its specificity is unknown.

Clones were sequenced by immunoSEQ multiplex PCR, and TCRdb holds only the in-frame ones, with some missing. The sample carries about 70,000 clones, 85% to 90% recorded once. CDR1 is SGHAT, CDR2 FQNNGV, per germline. The V end was cut by 3 bases, the J end by 1 base, with 6 bases between. CDR3 length: 13 residues. The chain employs TRBV11-2 and TRBJ1-1, with D possibly being TRBD1 (5 bases). This TCR was sampled from an adult who received the MenACWY meningococcal vaccine as a control. Specimen: peripheral blood, collected 28 days after the second dose of the MenACWY control vaccine. The CDR3 sequence is CASSFGGNTEAFF. DNA for the CDR3: TGTGCCAGCAGCTTCGGGGGGAACACTGAAGCTTTCTTT.